These 10 T cell receptor beta chains came from one sample sequenced in a study of T cell repertoires in cytomegalovirus infection. TCRdb reprocessed the reads with MiXCR, giving one entry per CDR3 protein. In the table there are some 940,000 distinct CDR3 sequences, roughly 30% of which are singletons. These receptors' antigens are unknown. The sample was cultured CD8+ T cells from PBMCs, taken from culture after CMV antigen stimulation. These receptors all stem from a human donor in good health (CMV status not recorded). Some clones in this sample may be carry-over from other donors' samples.

The chain uses TRBV29-1 and TRBJ2-1; 8 positions match TRBD1. Germline V gene lookup returns CDR1 SQVTM and CDR2 ANQGSEA. The CDR3 runs to 13 residues. V dropped 8 bases and J dropped 5; count of bases not matched to a gene: 8. CDR3 in DNA: TGCAGCCCAAGGACAGGGCTGGACAATGAGCAGTTCTTC. Amino acid sequence: CSPRTGLDNEQFF.

About this clonotype itself: A junction end diverges from the germline sequence, so it may reflect a read error. This chain links TRBV6-1 with TRBJ2-4; a possible D gene is TRBD2 (5 bases). Germline V gene sequence: CDR1 MNHNS, CDR2 SASEGT. The CDR3 consists of 16 residues. CDR3 nucleotide sequence: TGTGTCAGCAGTTGTTGCCTAGCCACTGTTTGGGACATTCAGTACTTC. It yields the protein CVSSCCLATVWDIQYF.

This clonotype appeared many times. V gene TRBV7-9 combines with J gene TRBJ1-4; D remains unclear. V was shortened by 4 bases and J by 4 bases, with 16 bases between the two germline ends. Germline V gene sequence: CDR1 SEHNR, CDR2 FQNEAQ (reference sequence). CDR3 length: 16 amino acids. The CDR3 DNA reads as TGTGCCAGCAGCTCCTGGGAGGTCACCTTTAATGAAAAACTGTTTTTT. Encoded protein: CASSSWEVTFNEKLFF. The full variable domain, its missing parts supplied by reference TRBV7-9 and TRBJ1-4, is DTGVSQNPRHKITKRGQNVTFRCDPISEHNRLYWYRQTLGQGPEFLTYFQNEAQLEKSRLLSDRFSAERPKGSFSTLEIQRTEQGDSAMYLCASSSWEVTFNEKLFFGSGTQLSVL.

This clonotype was observed a handful of times. V is TRBV15 and J is TRBJ1-1, with a possible D match to TRBD1 (5 bases). V was trimmed by 0 bases and J by 3 bases, leaving 11 bases between them. Germline-derived CDR1 and CDR2 are LNHNV and YYDKDF (reference sequence). CDR3 length equals 15 residues. CDR3 protein: CATSRDQGGDTEAFF. As DNA, the CDR3 is TGTGCCACCAGCAGAGATCAGGGAGGGGACACTGAAGCTTTCTTT.

This clonotype came up a few times. This rearrangement joins TRBV12-5 to TRBJ2-3; D uncertain. The CDR3 runs 11 residues. V shed 6 bases and J shed 8 bases, with 9 bases lying between them. CDR1 is LGHNT, CDR2 FRNRAP, per germline. Here the CDR3 reads CASGIRRTQYF. The CDR3 region has the DNA TGTGCTAGTGGGATTCGTCGTACGCAGTATTTT. Full variable domain (rest looked up from reference TRBV12-5 and TRBJ2-3): DARVTQTPRHKVTEMGQEVTMRCQPILGHNTVFWYRQTMMQGLELLAYFRNRAPLDDSGMPKDRFSAEMPDATLATLKIQPSEPRDSAVYFCASGIRRTQYFGPGTRLTVL.

The chain joins TRBV2 to TRBJ2-2, with D maybe TRBD2 (6 bases). V was trimmed by 2 bases and J by 0 bases, leaving 22 bases between them. The germline V gene encodes CDR1 SNHLY and CDR2 FYNNEI. This CDR3 is 20 amino acids long. The CDR3 region has the DNA TGTGCCAGCAGTGAATTATGGGTAGTGCGGGACCAACCGAACACCGGGGAGCTGTTTTTT. Translation: CASSELWVVRDQPNTGELFF.

This clonotype was counted many times. The J gene is TRBJ1-5, the V gene TRBV6-2 or TRBV6-3; TRBD1 is a possible D gene (6 bases). CDR1 is MNHEY and CDR2 is SVGEGT in the germline V gene. This CDR3 spans 15 amino acids. V was shortened by 2 bases and J by 5 bases, with 13 bases between the two germline ends. The CDR3 spells CASSYEGGGYQPQHF. The CDR3 DNA reads as TGTGCCAGCAGTTACGAGGGGGGGGGCTATCAGCCCCAGCATTTT.

Only a few counts were recorded for this clonotype. The chain employs TRBV7-3 and TRBJ2-2; perhaps TRBD2 as D (7 bases). Germline-derived CDR1 and CDR2 are SGHTA and FQGTGA. This CDR3 comprises 15 residues. Trimming took off 2 bases at V and 3 bases at J, with 10 bases between the two ends. CDR3 nucleotide sequence: TGTGCCAGCAGCTTAGTAGGGGGGGACACCGGGGAGCTGTTTTTT. Its protein product is CASSLVGGDTGELFF.

This clonotype was detected a few times. The genes are TRBV7-9 and TRBJ1-1; D gene ambiguous. Germline V gene lookup returns CDR1 SEHNR and CDR2 FQNEAQ (reference sequence). V was clipped by 5 bases and J by 7 bases, with 14 bases between them. This CDR3 contains 13 residues. The CDR3 here is CASSAGRADEAFF. The CDR3 coding sequence is TGTGCCAGCAGCGCGGGCCGTGCGGATGAAGCTTTCTTT.

This clonotype was counted ten times or more. The rearrangement joins TRBV7-2 to TRBJ2-3; TRBD2 aligns across 15 bases. This CDR3 contains 14 residues. V dropped 8 bases and J dropped 4; count of bases not matched to a gene: 1. The germline V gene encodes CDR1 SGHTA and CDR2 FQGNSA. The CDR3 here is CASGTSGGSDTQYF. CDR3 in DNA: TGTGCCAGCGGGACTAGCGGGGGGTCAGATACGCAGTATTTT.